This TCR beta chain originates from a study of OX40 agonist ivuxolimab in advanced cancers. Study at large: Patients were 82.7% male with ages roughly 20 to 90, mean approximately 58.

TCRdb keeps only in-frame clones here, not all; method: immunoSEQ multiplex PCR. Of tens of thousands of clones in the sample, more than 75% were seen once. In regard to this clone: The antigen is undetermined.

Study-wide results and caveats: Some patients who did not respond also had low normalized T-cell clonal expansion.

The germline V and J ends were trimmed by 6 bases and 2 bases, with 12 bases remaining between them. This CDR3 has 14 residues. Germline lookup yields CDR1 SNHLY and CDR2 FYNNEI. The chain couples TRBV2 to TRBJ2-3; D is perhaps TRBD1 (6 bases). This receptor was identified in an adult with an advanced solid tumor such as melanoma, head and neck, liver or kidney cancer. The sample in question was CD4+ or CD8+ T cells sorted from blood, obtained in a trial of the OX40 agonist ivuxolimab. The CDR3 loop reads CASSPDSVTDTQYF. The CDR3, as DNA: TGTGCCAGCAGCCCGGACAGTGTCACAGATACGCAGTATTTT.